These 26 T cell receptor beta chains were sequenced from one sample in a study of T cells expressing NK-cell markers. TCRdb reprocessed the 5' RACE reads and reports one entry per CDR3 protein, with no DNA. The sample shows about 140,000 distinct CDR3 sequences, and 9.5% to 15% sits with its ten largest clones. Sequenced sample: blood T cells: a sorted CD56 or NKG2C T cell subset, CD4+ or CD8+ T cells, or bulk PBMC T cells (not recorded which). The receptors originated from a man between 18 and 29 years old in good health.

The chain links TRBV4-1 to TRBJ2-2. The germline V gene encodes CDR1 MGHRA and CDR2 YSYEKL. This CDR3 has 16 amino acids. The CDR3 spells CASSQEGVPSTGELFF.

The chain has TRBV7-6 and TRBJ2-3; no DNA is available, so the TRBD2 call from TCRdb remains unchecked. The CDR3 extends over 12 amino acids. CDR1 and CDR2 (germline): SGHVS, FNYEAQ. The chain's CDR3 is CAVGPQWDTQYF.

This chain links TRBV29-1 with TRBJ2-1; TCRdb picks TRBD2, but there is no DNA to check that call. There are 13 residues in the CDR3. Germline CDR1 is SQVTM and CDR2 is ANQGSEA. CDR3 residues: CSVRLADYNEQFF.

V gene TRBV6-2 or TRBV6-3 combines with J gene TRBJ1-5; absent DNA, TCRdb's TRBD1 call cannot be checked. The V gene's germline CDR1 is MNHEY and CDR2 SVGEGT. There are 15 residues in the CDR3. The CDR3: CASSLGAPPNQPQHF.

This chain joins TRBV6-1 and TRBJ1-3; TCRdb proposes TRBD1, but this gene call is untestable without DNA. The CDR3 covers 14 residues. Germline CDR1 reads MNHNS; CDR2 reads SASEGT. The CDR3 sequence: CASSPTGGLRTIYF.

CDR3 amino acids: CASSYYLGTDTQYF. V is TRBV6-2 or TRBV6-3 and J is TRBJ2-3. This CDR3 has 14 residues. The germline V gene has CDR1 MNHEY and CDR2 SVGEGT.

The chain links TRBV12-3 or TRBV12-4 to TRBJ2-5; there is no DNA to check the TCRdb D call of TRBD2. The CDR3 is 15 residues long. CDR3 region: CASTKTTSDLETQYF.

J is TRBJ2-5 and V is TRBV13. The CDR3 length is 12 residues. The germline CDR1 and CDR2 sequences are PRHDT and FYEKMQ (reference sequence). CDR3 region: CASSFKWQTQYF.

The V and J genes are TRBV20-1 and TRBJ1-2. The CDR3 loop spans 13 amino acids. CDR1 and CDR2 (germline): DFQATT, SNEGSKA (reference sequence). CDR3 amino acids: CSARAGGLGGYTF.

The chain recombines TRBV20-1 with TRBJ2-1; no DNA is available, so the TRBD1 call from TCRdb remains unchecked. The CDR3 runs 16 residues. Per the germline V gene, CDR1 is DFQATT and CDR2 is SNEGSKA (reference sequence). This chain's CDR3 is CSARDVRPKVYNEQFF.

This sequence joins TRBV12-3 or TRBV12-4 and TRBJ2-2; TCRdb indicates TRBD2, and absent DNA this call remains unverified. The CDR3 consists of 15 residues. CDR3 sequence: CASSLGREGTGELFF.

This sequence joins TRBV14 and TRBJ2-1; TCRdb's D call of TRBD2 is untestable without DNA. The CDR3 contains 14 residues. The germline V gene has CDR1 SGHDN and CDR2 FVKESK. The CDR3 loop is CASSQDIEGPEQFF. The full variable domain, with the rest looked up from reference TRBV14 and TRBJ2-1, is EAGVTQFPSHSVIEKGQTVTLRCDPISGHDNLYWYRRVMGKEIKFLLHFVKESKQDESGMPNNRFLAERTGGTYSTLKVQPAELEDSGVYFCASSQDIEGPEQFFGPGTRLTVL.

J is TRBJ2-3 and V is TRBV27; TCRdb proposes TRBD1, but this gene call is untestable without DNA. The CDR3 loop spans 16 amino acids. CDR1 and CDR2 (germline): MNHEY, SMNVEV (reference sequence). The chain's CDR3 is CASTSPGGAGTDTQYF.

The CDR3: CASRTFFGTGGQFF. The rearrangement links TRBV5-1 to TRBJ2-1; TCRdb's assignment of TRBD1 cannot be checked, as there is no DNA. The germline CDR1 and CDR2 sequences are SGHRS and YFSETQ. This CDR3 comprises 14 residues.

This chain connects TRBV21-1 to TRBJ1-5; the TCRdb D gene call, TRBD1, has no DNA to confirm it. TRBV21-1 is annotated as a pseudogene. The CDR3 sequence is 14 residues long. The CDR3 sequence is CASSKTGGNQPQHF.

This rearrangement joins TRBV12-3 or TRBV12-4 to TRBJ2-5; TCRdb calls TRBD1, which cannot be checked without DNA. The CDR3 has 14 amino acids. CDR3 sequence reads: CASSYTGGGETQYF.

CDR3 in amino acids: CASSLGPRQELFF. The chain joins TRBV5-5 to TRBJ2-2. This CDR3 region has 13 residues. Germline loops: CDR1 SGHKS, CDR2 YYEKEE (reference sequence).

The chain uses TRBV12-3 or TRBV12-4 and TRBJ2-1. The CDR3 consists of 11 residues. The CDR3 spells CATAKANEQFF.

CDR3 region: CASSFPGTTRSGANVLTF. The chain combines TRBV11-1 with TRBJ2-6; as DNA is missing, the TRBD2 call by TCRdb cannot be tested. This CDR3 spans 18 amino acids. The V gene's germline CDR1 is SGHAT and CDR2 FQDESV (reference sequence).

The chain recombines TRBV6-6 with TRBJ1-2; the D gene TCRdb calls, TRBD1, cannot be checked with no DNA. Germline assignment: CDR1 MNHNY and CDR2 SVGAGI (reference sequence). CDR3 length: 13 amino acids. Here the CDR3 reads CASSDMTGFGYTF.

V gene TRBV5-1 combines with J gene TRBJ2-3. The CDR3 has 13 amino acids. CDR1 SGHRS and CDR2 YFSETQ come from the germline V gene. CDR3 protein: CASSLVSLDTQYF.

The rearrangement joins TRBV24-1 to TRBJ1-2. The CDR3 has 15 amino acids. Looked up from germline, CDR1 is KGHDR and CDR2 is SFDVKD. The CDR3 loop is CATSDPGLLNYGYTF.

This chain connects TRBV6-2 or TRBV6-3 to TRBJ1-3. The CDR3 consists of 15 residues. In germline, CDR1 is MNHEY, CDR2 SVGEGT. CDR3 protein: CASSFGHSSGNTIYF.

The chain combines TRBV27 with TRBJ2-1; without DNA, the TCRdb call of TRBD2 cannot be checked. Germline lookup yields CDR1 MNHEY and CDR2 SMNVEV (reference sequence). The CDR3 extends over 16 amino acids. The CDR3: CASSLLGTSGAFEQFF.

This rearrangement joins TRBV20-1 to TRBJ2-2. The CDR3 has 12 residues. Germline values: CDR1 DFQATT, CDR2 SNEGSKA (reference sequence). The CDR3: CSAGQPIGELFF.

The chain couples TRBV9 to TRBJ2-6; TCRdb's D gene call, TRBD1, goes unchecked for lack of DNA. This CDR3 spans 17 amino acids. Germline CDR1 and CDR2: SGDLS and YYNGEE. CDR3 sequence: CASSVAVAGTGANVLTF.